The 18 T cell receptor beta chains below were found in one sample sequenced in a study of Ad26.COV2.S vaccination and SARS-CoV-2 variants. Generated by immunoSEQ multiplex PCR, the TCRdb table keeps only in-frame clones and is missing some. The sample has roughly 100,000 clones, about three quarters seen once; the top ten hold 15% to 20%. Specimen: peripheral blood, collected after recovery from COVID-19. These receptor sequences come from a human donor who had recovered from COVID-19.

The chain carries TRBV6-5 and TRBJ1-6; D gene unclear. The CDR3 contains 14 residues. Germline assignment: CDR1 MNHEY and CDR2 SVGAGI. Trimming removed 2 bases at V and 6 bases at J, with 8 bases between. The CDR3 reads CASSYQPTNSPLHF. The DNA of the CDR3 is TGTGCCAGCAGTTACCAGCCGACTAATTCACCCCTCCACTTT.

The chain uses TRBV6-4 and TRBJ1-1, with 7 nucleotides matching TRBD1. This CDR3 has 13 amino acids. The germline V gene encodes CDR1 MRHNA and CDR2 SNTAGT. V shed 6 bases and J 1 base; nucleotides not matched to a gene: 2. The CDR3 reads CASRGQPNTEAFF. Here the CDR3 DNA reads TGTGCCAGCAGGGGACAGCCGAACACTGAAGCTTTCTTT.

The chain recombines TRBV5-4 with TRBJ1-3; D perhaps matches TRBD1 (6 bases). V was trimmed by 9 bases and J by 0 bases, leaving 13 bases between them. The germline gives CDR1 SGHNT, CDR2 YYREEE (reference sequence). This CDR3 comprises 14 residues. CDR3 DNA: TGTGCCACCCGACAGGATCTCTCTGGAAACACCATATATTTT. Its translation: CATRQDLSGNTIYF.

This clone has a single count. The chain carries TRBV7-6 and TRBJ2-5; 10 bases line up with TRBD2. The CDR3 consists of 18 residues. V shed 5 bases, J shed 2 bases, and the junction held 14 bases outside the gene matches. Germline assignment: CDR1 SGHVS and CDR2 FNYEAQ. The CDR3 region is CASSPTSRGAGGQETQYF. In DNA form, the CDR3 reads TGTGCCAGCAGCCCTACTTCCCGGGGAGCGGGGGGGCAAGAGACCCAGTACTTC. The complete variable domain, with remaining parts taken from reference TRBV7-6 and TRBJ2-5, reads GAGVSQSPRYKVTKRGQDVALRCDPISGHVSLYWYRQALGQGPEFLTYFNYEAQQDKSGLPNDRFSAERPEGSISTLTIQRTEQRDSAMYRCASSPTSRGAGGQETQYFGPGTRLLVL.

In this sample, this clone turned up once. The chain joins TRBV24-1 to TRBJ1-5; 9 positions agree with TRBD1. Trimming at V came to 5 bases and at J to 6 bases, leaving 4 bases not matched to a gene. The CDR3 is 14 residues long. CDR1 and CDR2 (germline): KGHDR, SFDVKD. CDR3 protein: CATSGGTGRQPQHF. The CDR3 DNA is TGTGCCACCAGTGGGGGGACAGGGCGTCAGCCCCAGCATTTT.

The chain couples TRBV7-9 to TRBJ2-3; D might be TRBD1 (7 bases). CDR1 is SEHNR, CDR2 FQNEAQ, per germline (reference sequence). V was shortened by 5 bases and J by 6 bases, with 12 bases between the two germline ends. The CDR3 loop spans 13 amino acids. The CDR3 sequence: CASSGPGGDTQYF. The CDR3 DNA reads as TGTGCCAGCAGCGGACCAGGGGGGGATACGCAGTATTTT.

This sequence joins TRBV3-1 (or the pseudogene TRBV3-2) and TRBJ2-2; 8 bases map to TRBD2. Trimming took 0 bases from V and 8 from J; bases not matched to a gene: 5. Germline V CDR1 and CDR2: LGHDT, YNNKEL (reference sequence). CDR3 size: 15 residues. The DNA of the CDR3 is TGTGCCAGCAGCCAAGATTCGGCTAGCGGGGGGGAGCTGTTTTTT. It specifies CASSQDSASGGELFF.

This chain connects TRBV7-6 to TRBJ2-7; 10 bases align to TRBD2. V trimming: 5 bases; J trimming: 2 bases; junction bases outside the gene matches: 6. Looked up from germline, CDR1 is SGHVS and CDR2 is FNYEAQ. CDR3 length: 15 residues. This CDR3 reads CASSPYSGGTYEQYF. CDR3 nucleotide sequence: TGTGCCAGCAGCCCCTATAGCGGGGGGACCTACGAGCAGTACTTC.

This clone was seen only a few times. This rearrangement joins TRBV24-1 to TRBJ1-5; 9 bases align to TRBD1. V dropped 9 bases and J dropped 6; count of bases not matched to a gene: 2. The germline CDR1 and CDR2 sequences are KGHDR and SFDVKD. There are 12 residues in the CDR3. The CDR3 reads CATGTGIQPQHF. The CDR3 DNA reads as TGTGCCACCGGGACAGGGATTCAGCCCCAGCATTTT.

The chain uses TRBV5-4 and TRBJ1-2; TRBD1 matches at 8 bases. The CDR3 spans 14 residues. V was clipped by 4 bases and J by 3 bases; unmatched bases: 5. Germline V gene sequence: CDR1 SGHNT, CDR2 YYREEE (reference sequence). Here the CDR3 DNA reads TGTGCCAGCAGCGGGACAGGTACGGACTATGGCTACACCTTC. Protein sequence: CASSGTGTDYGYTF.

This sequence joins TRBV27 and TRBJ1-4; 7 nucleotides agree with TRBD1. There are 15 residues in the CDR3. Germline CDR1 is MNHEY and CDR2 is SMNVEV (reference sequence). The junction had 10 bases not matched to a gene; V was cut back by 5 bases and J by 7 bases. The CDR3 loop is CASSPSRGIPEKLFF. The CDR3 coding sequence is TGTGCCAGCAGTCCTTCCAGGGGGATCCCTGAAAAACTGTTTTTT. The variable domain in full, completed from reference TRBV27 and TRBJ1-4, reads EAQVTQNPRYLITVTGKKLTVTCSQNMNHEYMSWYRQDPGLGLRQIYYSMNVEVTDKGDVPEGYKVSRKEKRNFPLILESPSPNQTSLYFCASSPSRGIPEKLFFGSGTQLSVL.

This clone was recorded only once. The V call is TRBV2, the J call TRBJ2-7; no reliable D call. CDR1 is SNHLY, CDR2 FYNNEI, per germline. The length of the CDR3 is 14 residues. The V end was cut by 6 bases, the J end by 7 bases, with 19 bases between. The CDR3: CASRRRRALGEQYF. In nucleotides, the CDR3 is TGTGCCAGCAGACGGCGACGGGCCCTCGGTGAGCAGTACTTC.

This clone appeared once. The chain has TRBV6-5 and TRBJ2-3; tentatively, D is TRBD2 (6 bases). In germline, CDR1 is MNHEY, CDR2 SVGAGI. The CDR3 length is 16 residues. Trimming took off 4 bases at V and 2 bases at J, with 16 bases between the two ends. The CDR3 here is CASSFDLGRHTDTQYF. DNA of the CDR3: TGTGCCAGCAGTTTCGATCTGGGGAGGCACACAGATACGCAGTATTTT.

The V gene is TRBV10-2, the J gene TRBJ1-5; no reliable D call. The germline V gene has CDR1 WSHSY and CDR2 SAAADI. The CDR3 loop spans 15 amino acids. Trimming removed 0 bases at V and 0 bases at J, with 6 bases between. DNA for the CDR3: TGCGCCAGCAGTGAGTCGAGCAGTAGCAATCAGCCCCAGCATTTT. Amino acid sequence: CASSESSSSNQPQHF.

This clone was recorded at least ten times. The chain couples TRBV29-1 to TRBJ1-4, with a weak D call TRBD1 (5 bases). Per germline, CDR1 SQVTM and CDR2 ANQGSEA. With 7 bases removed from V and 3 bases from J, the gap between germline ends came to 12 bases. The CDR3 runs to 13 residues. In DNA form, the CDR3 reads TGCAGCGGTTACGGGGGTCCTAATGAAAAACTGTTTTTT. Amino acids: CSGYGGPNEKLFF.

The chain couples TRBV4-2 to TRBJ1-4; TRBD1 is a possible D gene (6 bases). V was trimmed by 0 bases and J by 5 bases, leaving 10 bases between them. The CDR3 length is 15 residues. Looked up from germline, CDR1 is LGHNA and CDR2 is YNFKEQ. CDR3 region: CASSQDRQVNEKLFF. CDR3 coding DNA: TGTGCCAGCAGCCAAGATCGACAGGTCAATGAAAAACTGTTTTTT.

The chain links TRBV4-2 to TRBJ1-4; D gene unclear. The CDR3 sequence is 16 residues long. Per the germline V gene, CDR1 is LGHNA and CDR2 is YNFKEQ. The ends were cut back, 0 bases at V and 4 bases at J, with 12 bases in the middle. The CDR3 is CASSQDFRSNNEKLFF. The CDR3 DNA sequence: TGTGCCAGCAGCCAAGATTTCAGGTCAAATAATGAAAAACTGTTTTTT.

The chain is built from TRBV18 and TRBJ2-7, with D hard to call. This CDR3 contains 15 residues. Germline CDR1 reads KGHSH; CDR2 reads LQKENI. V lost 0 bases to trimming and J lost 2 bases, with 11 bases between them. The CDR3 region has the DNA TGTGCCAGCTCACCACCCGCTCGCTCCCCCTACGAGCAGTACTTC. As protein: CASSPPARSPYEQYF.